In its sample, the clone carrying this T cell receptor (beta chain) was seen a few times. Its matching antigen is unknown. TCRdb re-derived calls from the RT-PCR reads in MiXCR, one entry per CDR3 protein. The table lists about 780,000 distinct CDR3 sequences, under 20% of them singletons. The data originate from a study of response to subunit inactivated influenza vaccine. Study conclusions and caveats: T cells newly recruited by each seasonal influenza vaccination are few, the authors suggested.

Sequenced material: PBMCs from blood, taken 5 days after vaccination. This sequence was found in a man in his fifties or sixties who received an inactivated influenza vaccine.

CDR3 DNA sequence: TGCAGTGCACGACAGGGGACTGGGGCCAACGTCCTGACTTTC. This encodes CSARQGTGANVLTF. V gene TRBV20-1 combines with J gene TRBJ2-6; 8 nucleotides agree with TRBD1. Trimming cost V 6 bases and J 2 bases; bases outside gene matches: 3. CDR1 and CDR2 from the germline V gene are DFQATT and SNEGSKA (reference sequence). The CDR3 is made up of 14 amino acids.